These T cell receptor beta chains were read from a single sample in a study of radiotherapy plus CTLA-4 blockade in lung cancer. Clones were read by immunoSEQ multiplex PCR, and TCRdb kept only the in-frame ones, dropping some. The sample yields fewer than 65,000 clones, more than 75% seen once. This sample comprised peripheral blood, obtained from a patient treated with radiotherapy plus ipilimumab. These receptor sequences come from a human donor with non-small cell lung cancer who had a complete response to radiotherapy plus ipilimumab. Each CDR3 is given with its conserved first and last residue. The order of the fields is CDR3 length, V gene, J gene, CDR3 protein.

14	TRBV5-1	TRBJ2-5	CASSWGLAEETQYF
16	TRBV5-1	TRBJ2-2	CASSLNGQGPTGELFF
12	TRBV5-1	TRBJ1-1	CASSLDDRVAFF
14	TRBV19	TRBJ2-5	CASSIGQDQETQYF
15	TRBV13	TRBJ2-7	CASSYTNRGPYEQYF
13	TRBV18	TRBJ1-1	CASSPMRDTEAFF
14	TRBV27	TRBJ2-1	CASRVRDTYNEQFF
16	TRBV19	TRBJ2-1	CASSVWAGLAGDEQFF
13	TRBV2	TRBJ1-3	CASSGLSGNTIYF
15	TRBV27	TRBJ1-2	CASSREWDRSYGYTF
21	TRBV27	TRBJ2-3	CASSPANFLGTSASSTDTQYF
13	TRBV10-2	TRBJ2-5	CASGGGDGETQYF
14	TRBV2	TRBJ2-5	CASSEVLSTETQYF
14	TRBV7-9	TRBJ2-2	CASSLFGATGELFF
15	TRBV10-1	TRBJ2-2	CASSTGTANTGELFF
18	TRBV18	TRBJ1-5	CASSPIRTGEYSNQPQHF